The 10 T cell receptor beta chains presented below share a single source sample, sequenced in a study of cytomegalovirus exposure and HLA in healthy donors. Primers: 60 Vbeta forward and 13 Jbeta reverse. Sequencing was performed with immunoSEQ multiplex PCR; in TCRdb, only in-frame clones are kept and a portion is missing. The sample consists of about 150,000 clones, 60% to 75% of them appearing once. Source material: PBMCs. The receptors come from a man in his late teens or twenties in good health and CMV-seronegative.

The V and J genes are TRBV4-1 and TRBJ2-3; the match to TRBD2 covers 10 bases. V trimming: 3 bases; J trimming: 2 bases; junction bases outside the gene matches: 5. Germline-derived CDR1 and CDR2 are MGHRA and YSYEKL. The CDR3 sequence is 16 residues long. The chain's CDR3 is CASSQRTSGYTDTQYF. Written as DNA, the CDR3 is TGCGCCAGCAGCCAGAGGACTAGCGGCTACACAGATACGCAGTATTTT.

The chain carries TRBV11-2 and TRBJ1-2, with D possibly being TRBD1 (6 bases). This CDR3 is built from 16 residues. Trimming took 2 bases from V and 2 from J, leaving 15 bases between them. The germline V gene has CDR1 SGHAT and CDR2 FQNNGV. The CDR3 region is CASSLHIRDTNYGYTF. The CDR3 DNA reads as TGTGCCAGCAGCTTACATATCCGGGACACCAACTATGGCTACACCTTC. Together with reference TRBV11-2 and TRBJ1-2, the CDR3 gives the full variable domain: EAGVAQSPRYKIIEKRQSVAFWCNPISGHATLYWYQQILGQGPKLLIQFQNNGVVDDSQLPKDRFSAERLKGVDSTLKIQPAKLEDSAVYLCASSLHIRDTNYGYTFGSGTRLTVV.

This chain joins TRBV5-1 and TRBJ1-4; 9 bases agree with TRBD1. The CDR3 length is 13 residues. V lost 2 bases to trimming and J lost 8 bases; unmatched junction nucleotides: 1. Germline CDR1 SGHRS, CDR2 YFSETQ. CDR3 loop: CASSLGTGEKLFF. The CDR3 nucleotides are TGCGCCAGCAGCTTAGGGACAGGGGAAAAACTGTTTTTT.

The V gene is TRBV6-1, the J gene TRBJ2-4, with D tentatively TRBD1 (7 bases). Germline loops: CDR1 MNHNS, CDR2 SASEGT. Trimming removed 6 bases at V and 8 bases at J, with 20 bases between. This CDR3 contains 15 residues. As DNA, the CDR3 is TGTGCCAGCAGCCGACTGACAGGGCCGGGGGACATTCAGTACTTC. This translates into CASSRLTGPGDIQYF.

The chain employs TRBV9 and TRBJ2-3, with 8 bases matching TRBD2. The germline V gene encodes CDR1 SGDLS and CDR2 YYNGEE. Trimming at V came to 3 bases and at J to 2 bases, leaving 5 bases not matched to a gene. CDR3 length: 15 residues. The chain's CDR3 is CASSARGGNTDTQYF. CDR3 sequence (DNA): TGTGCCAGCAGCGCTCGCGGGGGGAACACAGATACGCAGTATTTT.

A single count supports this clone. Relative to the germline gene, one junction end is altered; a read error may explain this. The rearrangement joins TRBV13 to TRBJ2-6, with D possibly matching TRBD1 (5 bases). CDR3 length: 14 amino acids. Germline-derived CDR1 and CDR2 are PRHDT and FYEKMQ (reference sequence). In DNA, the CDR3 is TGTGCCAGCAGCCTCGCCTCTGGGGCCAACGGCCTGACTTTC. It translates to CASSLASGANGLTF.

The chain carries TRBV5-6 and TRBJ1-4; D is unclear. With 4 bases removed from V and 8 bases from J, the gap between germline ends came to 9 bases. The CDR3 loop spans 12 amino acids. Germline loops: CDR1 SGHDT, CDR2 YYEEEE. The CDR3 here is CASSARLEKLFF. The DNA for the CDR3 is TGTGCCAGCAGCGCGCGGTTAGAAAAACTGTTTTTT.

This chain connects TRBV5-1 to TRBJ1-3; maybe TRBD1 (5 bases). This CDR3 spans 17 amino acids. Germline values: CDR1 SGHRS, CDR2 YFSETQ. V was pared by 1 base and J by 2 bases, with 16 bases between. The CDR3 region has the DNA TGCGCCAGCAGCTTGTTCCAGGGCGGAGGGGCTGGAAACACCATATATTTT. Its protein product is CASSLFQGGGAGNTIYF.

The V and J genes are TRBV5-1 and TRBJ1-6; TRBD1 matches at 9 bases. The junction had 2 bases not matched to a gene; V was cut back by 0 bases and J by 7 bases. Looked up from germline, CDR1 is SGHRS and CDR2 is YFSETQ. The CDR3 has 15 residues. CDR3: CASSLAGQGNSPLHF. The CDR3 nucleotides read TGCGCCAGCAGCTTGGCGGGACAGGGAAATTCACCCCTCCACTTT.

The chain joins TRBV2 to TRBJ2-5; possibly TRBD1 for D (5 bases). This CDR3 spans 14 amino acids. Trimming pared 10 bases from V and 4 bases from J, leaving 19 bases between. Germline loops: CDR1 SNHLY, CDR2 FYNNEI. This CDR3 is CATPDDSLGETQYF. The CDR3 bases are TGTGCCACTCCCGATGACAGCTTAGGAGAGACCCAGTACTTC.